This T cell receptor (beta chain) comes out of a study of blood T cell repertoires in COVID-19. Study overall: Italy, Spain and the United States were the sources of the convalescent and acute COVID-19 samples. Nucleic acid was either cDNA or gDNA, and it came from T cells, B-cell-depleted T cells, or PBMCs.

Study processing details: Quantification of nucleated cells was approximated via reference gene primer amplification. Libraries were prepared by immunoSEQ multiplex PCR; TCRdb keeps only in-frame clonotypes and omits some of them. V, J and clone size derive from that table, while D and trimming were established from the DNA sequence. The table lists over 85,000 clones, over 75% of them singletons. J lost 0 bases, V lost 4 bases, and 14 bases had no gene match. The CDR3 is 21 amino acids. CDR1 and CDR2 (germline): MGHRA, YSYEKL. This TCR was sampled from a woman of 80 years or more with active or convalescent COVID-19. The chain employs TRBV4-1 and TRBJ2-3; 15 bases line up with TRBD2. Sequences were obtained from peripheral blood. The CDR3 DNA is TGCGCCAGCAGCCCGAGAGACCCCGGGACTAGCGGGAGGAGAAGCACAGATACGCAGTATTTT. Translating gives CASSPRDPGTSGRRSTDTQYF.